This passage covers 4 T cell receptor beta chains from one sample sequenced in a study of T-cell memory formation after mild COVID-19. TCRdb passed the 5' RACE reads through MiXCR, listing each CDR3 protein once. The sample records about 140,000 distinct CDR3 sequences, around 15% being singletons. Material: PBMCs or a T cell subset sorted from them (not recorded which). These receptors all stem from an adult woman who had mild COVID-19 (a few samples of this study predate the infection). Cell type and time point are not known.

This clonotype has just a few counts. The chain is built from TRBV19 and TRBJ1-1, with D perhaps TRBD1 (6 bases). The CDR3 is 13 residues long. CDR1 is LNHDA, CDR2 SQIVND, per germline (reference sequence). With 4 bases removed from V and 5 bases from J, the gap between germline ends came to 11 bases. The DNA for the CDR3 is TGTGCCAGTAGTACCTTTACAGGGACTGAAGCTTTCTTT. This gives the protein CASSTFTGTEAFF. Combining the CDR3 with reference TRBV19 and TRBJ1-1 gives the whole variable domain DGGITQSPKYLFRKEGQNVTLSCEQNLNHDAMYWYRQDPGQGLRLIYYSQIVNDFQKGDIAEGYSVSREKKESFPLTVTSAQKNPTAFYLCASSTFTGTEAFFGQGTRLTVV.

This clonotype has just a few counts. The chain employs TRBV18 and TRBJ1-1; no clear D gene. The CDR3 covers 15 residues. The germline V and J ends were trimmed by 0 bases and 5 bases, with 13 bases remaining between them. Germline V CDR1 and CDR2: KGHSH, LQKENI. The CDR3 region is CASSPPIMGRTEAFF. The CDR3, as DNA: TGTGCCAGCTCACCACCGATAATGGGGAGAACTGAAGCTTTCTTT.

The V gene is TRBV2, the J gene TRBJ1-1; D is undetermined. V lost 6 bases to trimming and J lost 0 bases, with 8 bases between them. This CDR3 region has 13 residues. Germline CDR1 SNHLY, CDR2 FYNNEI. CDR3 protein: CASRRAVNTEAFF. DNA for the CDR3: TGTGCCAGCAGGAGGGCGGTGAACACTGAAGCTTTCTTT.

This clonotype showed up just a few times. J is TRBJ2-5 and V is TRBV5-6, with 11 bases aligning to TRBD2. Germline lookup yields CDR1 SGHDT and CDR2 YYEEEE. V was clipped by 3 bases and J by 4 bases; unmatched bases: 8. This CDR3 is built from 16 residues. The CDR3 nucleotides are TGTGCCAGCAGCTCATTACTAGCGGGAGCTATAGAGACCCAGTACTTC. Protein product: CASSSLLAGAIETQYF.